These T cell receptor beta chains were read from a single sample in a study of beta chain features in type 1 diabetes. The repertoire was sequenced with immunoSEQ multiplex PCR; TCRdb's copy has only in-frame clones and lacks some. Of 810,000 or so clones in the sample, roughly 16% were seen once. Sample: naive CD4+ T cells from blood. The receptors here all came from a woman aged 18-30 years in good health. CDR3s include the opening cysteine and the closing phenylalanine or tryptophan. Some rows mark clone size as missing; the rest say once, few, many or name a class of expanded clone.

abundance	v_gene	CDR3aa
NA	TRBV6-6	CASRRRQGSYEQYF
few	TRBV27	CASQTRRTDTQYF
few	TRBV7-2	CASSPQGYQETQYF
few	TRBV7-2	CASSLATSVPPHNEQFF
NA	TRBV7-2	CASSPQRNLYEQYF
NA	TRBV19	CASRIPGQGENEQFF
few	TRBV18	CASSEASGTDTQYF
few	TRBV29-1	CSVATGAASNQPQHF
few	TRBV18	CASSPQVRSSGANVLTF
NA	TRBV28	CASTPSWGTVPRF
NA	TRBV7-2	CASSLVRDASYEQYF
few	TRBV5-4	CASSLVGGASQNEQFF
NA	TRBV5-6	CASSPRDSDTQYF
NA	TRBV5-1	CASSLGLARNEQFF
NA	TRBV10-3	CAITRQGPNTGELFF
NA	TRBV7-2	CASSLAAARGSGEKLFF
few	TRBV5-1	CASSPGQTSTDTQYF
NA	TRBV21-1	CASSKWGSGEASIDYTF
few	TRBV9	CASSKFPTEVEKLFF
few	TRBV11-2	CASSLAGTGYNEQFF
NA	TRBV5-1	CASSLGLTGELFF
NA	TRBV7-9	CASSLEVRGSGEKLFF
NA	TRBV7-6	CASSLSHRETQYF
few	TRBV4-3	CASSQDRRGLTDTQYF
few	TRBV4-3	CASSQGHDEQFF
NA	TRBV28	CASSSGRKYF
NA	TRBV20-1	CSAGGLGELFF
few	TRBV7-9	CASSLRPQGRDLETQYF
NA	TRBV25-1	CASSESGADTQYF